This T cell receptor (beta chain) stems from a study of blood T cells in healthy people across ages (dated by TCRdb to the mid-2010s). About the investigation overall: In model experiments, template switching captured roughly one uniquely barcoded TCR beta cDNA molecule for every two T cells. To track age-related changes in TCR beta repertoire diversity, the study relied on deep sequencing normalized with unique cDNA molecular identifiers. The donors were divided into four age groups: young (average around 15 years), middle-aged (approximately 39), aged (about 61) and long-lived (roughly 82). For two donors (one aged 18 to 30 and one aged 80 or older), the study analyzed two additional independent replicas of 1 million unique cDNA reads from the same blood draw. Study-wide findings and limitations: The percentage of naive T cells measured by flow cytometry correlated strongly with observed TCR beta diversity. Estimates of total diversity based on one million sequenced T cells were regarded as lower bounds and as underestimates. Compared with the aged group, the long-lived group had more naive CD4+ T cells, fewer expanded clones and increased TCR diversity, suggesting age selection. Because the CMV infection status of the donors was unknown, age-related changes in expanded clonotypes may potentially have been confounded. Because profiling used bulk unsorted PBMCs, naive and antigen-experienced compartments could not be compared conclusively. As age increased, observed TCR beta diversity per million T cells dropped in a roughly linear way, and a significant reduction was already evident by age 40.

This clonotype was seen a few times. It has no known antigen specificity. No much larger clonotype is one base removed from it; base qualities were not supplied. The CDR3 has 13 amino acids, counting the end cysteine and phenylalanine. Only the CDR3 part of the read is kept: 39 bases, read in frame from the first base. The donors were some 39 Caucasian individuals from Russia, aged roughly 6 to 90 years, who were systemically healthy. About 10 milliliters of peripheral blood were collected from each donor into EDTA-treated Vacutainer tubes. Ficoll-Paque density-gradient centrifugation was used to isolate PBMCs, with at least 6.5 million per sample. Trizol reagent was used to extract total RNA from the PBMCs, yielding at least 6 micrograms per sample. The percentages of naive CD45RAhigh/CD27high T cells were determined by flow cytometry on a PBMC aliquot from every donor. Receptors were amplified or captured by 5' RACE. Sequencing took place on an Illumina HiSeq 2500. A second PCR of about 6 to 11 cycles was performed with a sample-barcoded 5' primer and a J-beta primer mix. A template-switch 5' adaptor carrying 12 random nucleotides introduced a unique molecular identifier onto each TCR beta cDNA molecule. Each sample yielded at least 2.5 million CDR3-containing paired-end reads. First-strand cDNA was synthesized from all RNA with the Mint cDNA synthesis kit, primed by a TRBC-specific oligonucleotide. Following uracil-DNA glycosylase treatment, a first 18-cycle PCR with universal primers M1SS and BC2_uni_R was performed on all cDNA. The original methods were these. Normalization of each sample was performed by random selection of 1 million high-quality reads, each carrying a distinct molecular identifier. Instead of being binned into consensus sequences, reads with shared molecular identifiers were discarded. MiTCR, run with a Q25 quality threshold and the strictest error-elimination algorithm, handled CDR3 identification, clonotype clustering and error correction. A nonparametric unseen species model using Euler transformation provided a lower-bound estimate of total TCR beta diversity. TCRdb reprocessing: public reads trimmed at Q25 with fastp, clones called with MiXCR, in-frame beta chains kept. Each CDR3 protein appears once, grouped with its most common genes and DNA. The V and J calls here are based on TCRdb, not the publication. Within this sample are nearly 800,000 distinct CDR3 sequences, with 20% to 30% of them counted one time only. The ten largest clones represent under 4.5% of the sample.

The same specimen was also included in a second study, on T cells of mothers and their children. The second source states: Nine systemically healthy Caucasian individuals, comprising three mothers and their six children, were included as donors. cDNA synthesis consumed the entire amount of extracted RNA, loaded at around 1.5 ug RNA in each 15 ul reaction. Sample barcodes and 2-4 random nucleotides were added via the M1S primer in the second PCR. Each mother yielded over 9.5 million TCR beta CDR3 reads and each child 3 million or so reads. In both related and unrelated pairs, thymic selection shapes the output of TCR recombination in a similar way, with inherited differences having only a minor effect. Normalized repertoire overlap was always found to be slightly, but never significantly, higher in related mother-child pairs than in unrelated mother-child pairs. With a sensitivity of about 100 clones per million clonotypes, no persistent microchimeric T cell clones were detected. To look for features that set related mother-child pairs apart from unrelated individuals, the researchers ran deep NGS to compare the TCR beta repertoires of mothers and children. On average, the children were roughly 10 +/- 4 years old, while the mothers were 40 +/- 4 years old. Libraries were sequenced on Illumina HiSeq 2000 with 100+100 nt paired-end reads after adapter ligation with NEBNext reagents. To avoid cross-contamination, the mother libraries and the child libraries were prepared a month apart and sequenced in separate runs. Each donor had between about 450,000 and 2,100,000 distinct TCR beta clonotypes identified. Naive TCR beta clonotypes were estimated from low-frequency clonotypes matched to each donor's FACS-determined naive share, without sorting.

This clonotype was obtained from a boy under 18 in good health. The sequence is built from TRBV12-3 or TRBV12-4 and TRBJ2-5; possibly the D gene is TRBD2, per 5 matching bases. The DNA end favors TRBJ2-7, so the J call may be wrong. Sequencing input: blood. CDR3 reads: CASSTRAYYEQYF. The nucleotides read TGTGCCAGCAGTACGCGGGCGTACTACGAGCAGTACTTC.